What follows are 32 T cell receptor beta chains derived from one specimen sequenced in a study of T cell responses to AZD1222 COVID-19 vaccine (dated by TCRdb to 2020 to 2023). In light of the paper, this sample's time point label describes: about 28 days (+/-7) after the second vaccine dose. In the paper's terms, the treatment or condition label means: meningococcal conjugate vaccine given as trial control. Receptor libraries were prepared by the immunoSEQ multiplex PCR assay. This immuneACCESS table, as held by TCRdb, lists in-frame sequences with V and J called but not all clones. Of the missing ones, under half trace to an unresolved V gene in checked studies; the others have no known cause. This sample holds some 190,000 clones; 94% were observed only once. Around 1.8% of the sample is in the top ten clones. The sequencing used peripheral blood, collected 28 days after the second dose of the MenACWY control vaccine. The source is an adult who received the MenACWY meningococcal vaccine as a control.

This chain links TRBV5-1 with TRBJ2-7; D remains unclear. Trimming removed 0 bases at V and 6 bases at J, with 13 bases between. Germline V gene data show CDR1 as SGHRS and CDR2 as YFSETQ. This CDR3 comprises 14 residues. The CDR3 sequence: CASSLGLQTSEQYF. The CDR3 DNA follows: TGCGCCAGCAGCTTGGGCCTCCAAACATCCGAGCAGTACTTC. Filled out from reference TRBV5-1 and TRBJ2-7, the complete variable domain reads KAGVTQTPRYLIKTRGQQVTLSCSPISGHRSVSWYQQTPGQGLQFLFEYFSETQRNKGNFPGRFSGRQFSNSRSEMNVSTLELGDSALYLCASSLGLQTSEQYFGPGTRLTVT.

This chain uses TRBV7-2 with TRBJ2-4; tentative D call: TRBD2 (5 bases). The V and J ends lost 0 bases and 7 bases respectively, with 10 bases between them. Looked up from germline, CDR1 is SGHTA and CDR2 is FQGNSA. The CDR3 is 14 amino acids. The CDR3 region is CASSLAGWENIQYF. CDR3 sequence (DNA): TGTGCCAGCAGCTTAGCAGGTTGGGAGAACATTCAGTACTTC.

In this sample, this clone turned up a few times. J is TRBJ1-3 and V is TRBV5-1, with no clear D. The V and J ends lost 4 bases and 2 bases respectively, with 7 bases between them. Germline values: CDR1 SGHRS, CDR2 YFSETQ. CDR3 length: 13 residues. CDR3 DNA: TGCGCCAGCAGCGGAGGGACTGGAAACACCATATATTTT. Translated, it gives CASSGGTGNTIYF.

The V call is TRBV5-1, the J call TRBJ1-3; possibly TRBD1 for D (5 bases). This CDR3 spans 17 amino acids. Germline values: CDR1 SGHRS, CDR2 YFSETQ. V was shortened by 0 bases and J by 0 bases, with 13 bases between the two germline ends. CDR3: CASSLDGHTRSGNTIYF. In DNA form, the CDR3 reads TGCGCCAGCAGCTTGGATGGACACACTCGCTCTGGAAACACCATATATTTT.

The chain carries TRBV28 and TRBJ1-5, with D possibly being TRBD1 (5 bases). The CDR3 runs to 15 residues. V gave up 2 bases and J gave up 0 bases, with 8 bases separating them. Germline CDR1 MDHEN, CDR2 SYDVKM. The CDR3 DNA sequence: TGTGCCAGCAGTTTAACAGGCCGTAGCAATCAGCCCCAGCATTTT. This gives the protein CASSLTGRSNQPQHF.

The chain recombines TRBV19 with TRBJ2-5; D ambiguous. Trimming took 5 bases from V and 7 from J, leaving 23 bases between them. The CDR3 contains 16 residues. Germline CDR1 is LNHDA and CDR2 is SQIVND (reference sequence). DNA for the CDR3: TGTGCCAGTAGTTTTTGGTCCGGATTAGGGAAAGTGACCCAGTACTTC. Its translation: CASSFWSGLGKVTQYF.

DNA of the CDR3: TGTGCCAGCAGAAGGACTAGCGGGGGCGGGGAGCAGTTCTTC. Translating gives CASRRTSGGGEQFF. This chain connects TRBV7-8 to TRBJ2-1; 13 bases are a match to TRBD2. After removal of 6 bases from V and 10 bases from J, the junction contained 6 bases not matched to a gene. The CDR3 is 14 amino acids. Germline-derived CDR1 and CDR2 are SGHVS and FQNEAQ.

The CDR3 bases are TGTGCCAGCAGCTTAAAGGGGGAAAACATTCAGTACTTC. Protein: CASSLKGENIQYF. The chain links TRBV7-2 to TRBJ2-4; D is possibly TRBD1 (6 bases). This CDR3 spans 13 amino acids. Germline V gene lookup returns CDR1 SGHTA and CDR2 FQGNSA. Trimming took 2 bases from V and 5 from J, leaving 7 bases between them.

The V and J genes are TRBV6-5 and TRBJ1-1, with no clear D. This CDR3 has 14 amino acids. Deletions cut 8 bases from V and 5 bases from J, with 18 bases between. Germline-derived CDR1 and CDR2 are MNHEY and SVGAGI. The CDR3 nucleotides are TGTGCCAGCGGAACCGGCCCTTTAACGACTGAAGCTTTCTTT. Residues: CASGTGPLTTEAFF.

This rearrangement joins TRBV7-2 to TRBJ1-2; no firm D call. V lost 5 bases and J 5 bases, leaving 6 bases between the germline ends. The V gene's germline CDR1 is SGHTA and CDR2 FQGNSA. This CDR3 is 11 amino acids long. In nucleotides, the CDR3 is TGTGCCAGCAGCACTGAATATGGCTACACCTTC. It translates to CASSTEYGYTF.

The V and J genes are TRBV1 and TRBJ1-5. TRBV1 is tagged as a pseudogene. This CDR3 is 16 amino acids long. CDR3 nucleotide sequence: TGCACCAGCAGCCAAGATCCCTCAGGGAGGGGTCAGCCCCAGCATTTT. It encodes CTSSQDPSGRGQPQHF.

This sequence joins TRBV9 and TRBJ1-6, with 9 bases that match TRBD1. The CDR3 consists of 15 residues. CDR1 and CDR2 from the germline V gene are SGDLS and YYNGEE. The V segment lost 4 bases and the J segment 6 bases; nucleotides outside the gene matches: 5. Written as DNA, the CDR3 is TGTGCCAGCAGCTCCACAGGGGGCGGTAATTCACCCCTCCACTTT. Its translation is CASSSTGGGNSPLHF.

The chain joins TRBV4-3 to TRBJ1-2; 9 bases map to TRBD1. V was clipped by 0 bases and J by 5 bases; unmatched bases: 4. This CDR3 region has 15 residues. CDR1 and CDR2 from the germline V gene are LGHNA and YSLEER. The CDR3 DNA is TGCGCCAGCAGCCAAGACCGGGACAGGGTGTATGGCTACACCTTC. Translating it yields CASSQDRDRVYGYTF.

The chain uses TRBV7-9 and TRBJ2-1; 7 bases match TRBD2. Trimming cost V 8 bases and J 9 bases; bases outside gene matches: 13. Germline lookup yields CDR1 SEHNR and CDR2 FQNEAQ (reference sequence). CDR3 size: 14 residues. DNA of the CDR3: TGTGCCAGCTTAGGGAGGGCGACGCTCGGTGAGCAGTTCTTC. It specifies CASLGRATLGEQFF. The complete variable domain, with remaining parts taken from reference TRBV7-9 and TRBJ2-1, reads DTGVSQNPRHKITKRGQNVTFRCDPISEHNRLYWYRQTLGQGPEFLTYFQNEAQLEKSRLLSDRFSAERPKGSFSTLEIQRTEQGDSAMYLCASLGRATLGEQFFGPGTRLTVL.

The chain joins TRBV13 to TRBJ1-4; D perhaps matches TRBD1 (5 bases). Germline values: CDR1 PRHDT, CDR2 FYEKMQ (reference sequence). The CDR3 loop spans 15 amino acids. V gave up 7 bases and J gave up 0 bases, with 12 bases separating them. The CDR3 is CASTFGGATNEKLFF. In DNA, the CDR3 is TGTGCCAGCACATTTGGGGGTGCAACTAATGAAAAACTGTTTTTT.

This chain joins TRBV5-1 and TRBJ1-1; D not certain. The germline V gene encodes CDR1 SGHRS and CDR2 YFSETQ. This CDR3 comprises 12 residues. Trimming removed 4 bases at V and 1 base at J, with 5 bases between. The CDR3 nucleotides are TGCGCCAGCAGCGCGGGGAACACTGAAGCTTTCTTT. The encoded protein is CASSAGNTEAFF.

V gene TRBV25-1 combines with J gene TRBJ1-5; D uncertain. The germline V and J ends were trimmed by 0 bases and 4 bases, with 7 bases remaining between them. This CDR3 contains 14 residues. Looked up from germline, CDR1 is MGHDK and CDR2 is SYGVNS. The CDR3 bases are TGTGCCAGCAGTGAATATAACCAGAATCAGCCCCAGCATTTT. Its protein product is CASSEYNQNQPQHF.

The chain recombines TRBV4-2 with TRBJ2-2; 9 bases are shared with TRBD2. Germline trimming cut 6 bases from V and 4 bases from J; bases unmatched to any gene: 6. The germline V gene has CDR1 LGHNA and CDR2 YNFKEQ. The CDR3 extends over 15 amino acids. The CDR3 loop is CASSPGLASTGELFF. CDR3 sequence (DNA): TGTGCCAGCAGTCCCGGACTAGCGTCCACCGGGGAGCTGTTTTTT.

This clone came up once. The V and J genes are TRBV9 and TRBJ2-1; 7 bases align to TRBD2. The CDR3 spans 17 residues. The ends lost 4 bases at V and 6 bases at J; junction bases unmatched: 16. The germline gives CDR1 SGDLS, CDR2 YYNGEE. For the CDR3, the DNA is TGTGCCAGCAGCACTCCCCGGGACTACCTCACGAGCAATGAGCAGTTCTTC. Translated: CASSTPRDYLTSNEQFF.

Only one count was recorded for this clone. The chain links TRBV6-2 or TRBV6-3 to TRBJ2-3; D is undetermined. Trimming pared 6 bases from V and 0 bases from J, leaving 10 bases between. Germline lookup yields CDR1 MNHEY and CDR2 SVGEGT. The CDR3 consists of 14 residues. This CDR3 is CASSVRRSTDTQYF. For the CDR3, the DNA is TGTGCCAGCAGCGTCCGGCGGAGCACAGATACGCAGTATTTT.

The chain carries TRBV28 and TRBJ1-5; 11 nucleotides agree with TRBD1. CDR1 is MDHEN, CDR2 SYDVKM, per germline. The V segment lost 6 bases and the J segment 9 bases; nucleotides outside the gene matches: 13. CDR3 length: 16 residues. For the CDR3, the DNA is TGTGCCAGCAGCCCCTCCGGACAGGGGGCTGTGTCGCCCCAGCATTTT. Its translation is CASSPSGQGAVSPQHF.

The genes are TRBV6-1 and TRBJ1-6, with TRBD1 identical over 7 bases. Germline CDR1 reads MNHNS; CDR2 reads SASEGT. The J segment lost 3 bases and the V segment lost 0 bases, leaving 8 bases of the junction unmatched. This CDR3 has 18 residues. The CDR3 DNA is TGTGCCAGCAGTGAAGCGGGTACAGGGGATAGCTATAATTCACCCCTCCACTTT. Protein sequence: CASSEAGTGDSYNSPLHF.

V usage is TRBV7-6 and J usage is TRBJ2-1; D might be TRBD2 (6 bases). Trimming left V 1 base short and J 2 bases short, with 9 bases between. The CDR3 runs to 15 residues. CDR1 is SGHVS and CDR2 is FNYEAQ in the germline V gene. CDR3: CASSLGLAPYNEQFF. CDR3 sequence (DNA): TGTGCCAGCAGCTTAGGCCTAGCGCCCTACAATGAGCAGTTCTTC.

The V gene is TRBV5-5, the J gene TRBJ2-2, with 13 bases lining up with TRBD2. CDR1 and CDR2 (germline): SGHKS, YYEKEE (reference sequence). After removal of 4 bases from V and 2 bases from J, the junction contained 5 bases not matched to a gene. This CDR3 is 17 amino acids long. CDR3 in amino acids: CASSLTSGRTNTGELFF. CDR3 sequence (DNA): TGTGCCAGCAGCCTGACTAGCGGGAGGACCAACACCGGGGAGCTGTTTTTT.

This chain links TRBV5-1 with TRBJ2-3, with TRBD1 identical over 8 bases. Trimming removed 4 bases from V and 2 bases from J; junction bases left unmatched: 12. Germline values: CDR1 SGHRS, CDR2 YFSETQ. The CDR3 has 17 amino acids. The CDR3 nucleotides read TGCGCCAGCAGCCACGGACTGACAGGGGCAAACACAGATACGCAGTATTTT. Translated, it gives CASSHGLTGANTDTQYF.

Here the CDR3 reads CASSATPRPPLHF. DNA for the CDR3: TGTGCCAGCAGCGCGACTCCGAGGCCACCCCTCCACTTT. The chain employs TRBV3-1 (or the pseudogene TRBV3-2) and TRBJ1-6; the D is unclear. This CDR3 has 13 amino acids. Per germline, CDR1 LGHDT and CDR2 YNNKEL (reference sequence). Trimming pared 5 bases from V and 11 bases from J, leaving 13 bases between.

The J gene is TRBJ1-1, the V gene TRBV30, with unresolved D. V was pared by 2 bases and J by 4 bases, with 5 bases between. Germline V lookup: CDR1 GTSNPN, CDR2 SVGIG (reference sequence). The CDR3 runs to 11 residues. The CDR3 loop reads CAWSRTTEAFF. Here the CDR3 DNA reads TGTGCCTGGAGTCGAACCACTGAAGCTTTCTTT.

J is TRBJ2-1 and V is TRBV19; 11 bases agree with TRBD2. The junction had 5 bases not matched to a gene; V was cut back by 4 bases and J by 6 bases. From germline, CDR1 is LNHDA and CDR2 SQIVND (reference sequence). The length of the CDR3 is 15 residues. CDR3 amino acids: CASSRTSGSFNEQFF. The CDR3 coding sequence is TGTGCCAGTAGTAGAACTAGCGGGAGCTTCAATGAGCAGTTCTTC.

V usage is TRBV29-1 and J usage is TRBJ2-1, with TRBD2 as a possible D gene (6 bases). The CDR3 consists of 14 residues. The germline gives CDR1 SQVTM, CDR2 ANQGSEA. V was cut by 5 bases and J by 1 base, with 12 bases left in between. The CDR3: CSVPGTPSYNEQFF. In nucleotides, the CDR3 is TGCAGCGTTCCCGGGACTCCATCCTACAATGAGCAGTTCTTC.

CDR3 nucleotides: TGTGCCTGGAGTTGGGGGGACCGAGAGGGCTACACCTTC. Its translation is CAWSWGDREGYTF. This chain links TRBV30 with TRBJ1-2; possible D gene TRBD1, 5 bases. Germline CDR1 reads GTSNPN; CDR2 reads SVGIG (reference sequence). This CDR3 spans 13 amino acids. Trimming removed 2 bases from V and 8 bases from J, with 15 bases in between.

The chain is built from TRBV9 and TRBJ2-1; TRBD2 aligns across 10 bases. CDR1 is SGDLS, CDR2 YYNGEE, per germline. The V gene end was trimmed by 4 bases and the J gene end by 3 bases; junction bases not matched to a gene: 4. This CDR3 is built from 15 residues. The CDR3 nucleotides are TGTGCCAGCAGCCCGCTAGCGGGAGACTACAATGAGCAGTTCTTC. Encoded protein: CASSPLAGDYNEQFF.

This chain joins TRBV19 and TRBJ1-2; TRBD1 aligns across 10 bases. J was trimmed by 4 bases and V by 8 bases; bases with no gene match: 7. In germline, CDR1 is LNHDA, CDR2 SQIVND (reference sequence). CDR3 length equals 14 residues. The chain's CDR3 is CASSDRGRVYGYTF. CDR3 DNA: TGTGCCAGTTCCGACAGGGGGCGAGTCTATGGCTACACCTTC. Full variable domain (rest looked up from reference TRBV19 and TRBJ1-2): DGGITQSPKYLFRKEGQNVTLSCEQNLNHDAMYWYRQDPGQGLRLIYYSQIVNDFQKGDIAEGYSVSREKKESFPLTVTSAQKNPTAFYLCASSDRGRVYGYTFGSGTRLTVV.